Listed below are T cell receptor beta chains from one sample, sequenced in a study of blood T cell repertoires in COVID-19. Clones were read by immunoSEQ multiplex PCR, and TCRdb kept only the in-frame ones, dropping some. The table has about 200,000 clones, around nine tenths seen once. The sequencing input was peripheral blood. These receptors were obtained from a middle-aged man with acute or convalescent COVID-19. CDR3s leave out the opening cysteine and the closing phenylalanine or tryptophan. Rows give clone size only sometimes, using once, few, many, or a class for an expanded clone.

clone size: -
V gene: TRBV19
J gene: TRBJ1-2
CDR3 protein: ASVTGKGIYGYT

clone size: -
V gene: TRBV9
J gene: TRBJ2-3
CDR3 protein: ASSPERLSTDTQY

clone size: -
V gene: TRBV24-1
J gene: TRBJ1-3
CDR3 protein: APGQGRSGNTIY

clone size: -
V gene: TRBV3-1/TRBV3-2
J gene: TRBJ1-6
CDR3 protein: ASSQEVTGNSPLH

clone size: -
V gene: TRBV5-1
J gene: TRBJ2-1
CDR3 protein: ASSSIDRVGNEQF

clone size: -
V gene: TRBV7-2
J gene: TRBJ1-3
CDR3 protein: ASSLGDRGTGNTIY

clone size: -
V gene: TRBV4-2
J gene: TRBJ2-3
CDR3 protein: ASSSDRGNPQY

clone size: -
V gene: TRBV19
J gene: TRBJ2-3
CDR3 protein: ASRRSGGAGDTQY

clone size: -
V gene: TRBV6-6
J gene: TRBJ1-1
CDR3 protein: ASSPPRQSNTEAF

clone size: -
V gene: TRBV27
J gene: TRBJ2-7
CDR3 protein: ASSLSFPVDPYEQY

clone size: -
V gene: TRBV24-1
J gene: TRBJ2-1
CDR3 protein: ATSEPGQGYYNEQF

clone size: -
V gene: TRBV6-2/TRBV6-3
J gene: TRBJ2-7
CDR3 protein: ASSPLPGQVYEQY

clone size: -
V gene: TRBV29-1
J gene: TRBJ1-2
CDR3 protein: SVALQGSNYGYT

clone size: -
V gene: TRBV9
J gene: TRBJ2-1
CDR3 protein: ASSVVSLPYNEQF

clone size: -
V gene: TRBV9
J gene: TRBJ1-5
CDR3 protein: ASSVAPTDQPQH

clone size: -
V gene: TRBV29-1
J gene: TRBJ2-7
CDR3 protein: SGQGIGEQY

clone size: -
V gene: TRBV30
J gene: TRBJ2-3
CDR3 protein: AWDRGLDTQY

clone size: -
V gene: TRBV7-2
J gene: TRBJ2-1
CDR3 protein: ASSLAAGAHNEQF

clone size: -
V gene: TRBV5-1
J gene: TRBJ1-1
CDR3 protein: ASQQGNMNTEAF

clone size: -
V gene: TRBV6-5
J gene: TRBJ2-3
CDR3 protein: ASRPPGVSADTQY

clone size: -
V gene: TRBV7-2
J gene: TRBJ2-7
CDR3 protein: ASSPQRQGYEQY

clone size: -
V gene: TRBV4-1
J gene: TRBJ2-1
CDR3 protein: ASSQELTRASYNEQF

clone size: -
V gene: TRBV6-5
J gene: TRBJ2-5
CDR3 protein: ASSSLAGGQETQY

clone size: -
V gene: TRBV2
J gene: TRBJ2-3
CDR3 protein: ASRAQGQGTDTQY

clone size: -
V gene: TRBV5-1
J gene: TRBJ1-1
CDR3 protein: ASSPGTGTEAF

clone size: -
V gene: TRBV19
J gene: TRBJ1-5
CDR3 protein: ASSSPSPNQPQH

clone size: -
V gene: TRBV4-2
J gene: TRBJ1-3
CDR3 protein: ASSPQESPGNTIY

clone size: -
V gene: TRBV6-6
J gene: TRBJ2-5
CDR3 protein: ASSYGTGGEETQY

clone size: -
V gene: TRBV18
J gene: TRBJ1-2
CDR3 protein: ASSPQGNRFFYDCT

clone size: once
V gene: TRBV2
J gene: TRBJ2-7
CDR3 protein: ASRASGHFTYEQY

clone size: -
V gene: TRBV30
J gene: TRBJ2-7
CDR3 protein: AWSPPGAGQGREQY

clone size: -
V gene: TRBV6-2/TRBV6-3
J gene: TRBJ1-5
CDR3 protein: ASRPGQGKRSNQPQH

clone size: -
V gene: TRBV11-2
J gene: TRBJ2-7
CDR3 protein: ATGGHYEQY

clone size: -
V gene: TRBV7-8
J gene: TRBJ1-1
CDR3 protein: ASSRGQGTEAF

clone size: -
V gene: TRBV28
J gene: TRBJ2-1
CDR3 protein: ASSLLAGVSYNEQF

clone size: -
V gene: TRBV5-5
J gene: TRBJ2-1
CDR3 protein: ASSLAGGGGWDEQF

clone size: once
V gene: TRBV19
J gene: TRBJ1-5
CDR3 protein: ASSIAGQPQH

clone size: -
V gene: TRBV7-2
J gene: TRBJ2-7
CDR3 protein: ASSPSVYEQY

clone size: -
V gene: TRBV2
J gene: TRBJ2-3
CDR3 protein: ASSPLAATETDTQY

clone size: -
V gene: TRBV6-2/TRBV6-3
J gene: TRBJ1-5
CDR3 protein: ASSRGTGGQPQH

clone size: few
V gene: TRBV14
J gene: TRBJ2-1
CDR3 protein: ASSPRGERPGLDKYNEQF